What follows are 20 T cell receptor beta chains derived from one specimen sequenced in a study of regulatory dendritic cells for organ transplantation (dated by TCRdb to about 2017). Their target antigens are unknown. Sorted T cell subsets were CFSE-labeled and co-cultured for 4 to 5 days with allogeneic regulatory or mature dendritic cells at a 1:10 DC:T ratio. The library was obtained by the immunoSEQ multiplex PCR assay. Imported from immuneACCESS, the table was reduced by TCRdb to in-frame sequences with V and J called. These copies leave out some clones; in studies compared against another copy, an unresolved V gene accounts for under half, and the cause of the remainder is not known. The sample table records approximately 12,000 clones; just under 75% of these occur just once. The ten top clones hold under 0.8% of the sample. The specimen sequenced was naive CD4+ T cells from blood cultured with regulatory dendritic cells. In light of the paper, this sample's cell subset or site label describes: CD45RA+ naive T cells. The receptors stem from a human donor in good health.

There are a few counts of this clone. The rearrangement links TRBV10-3 to TRBJ1-5, with a weak D call TRBD1 (6 bases). There are 16 residues in the CDR3. The germline V gene encodes CDR1 ENHRY and CDR2 SYGVKD. V lost 4 bases to trimming and J lost 2 bases, with 15 bases between them. The DNA for the CDR3 is TGTGCCATCAGTGGGACACAGGGTTTGGGCAATCAGCCCCAGCATTTT. Its protein is CAISGTQGLGNQPQHF.

The genes are TRBV9 and TRBJ2-3; 9 bases align to TRBD2. CDR1 SGDLS and CDR2 YYNGEE come from the germline V gene. With V trimmed by 4 bases and J by 1 base, 16 bases remained unmatched. CDR3 length equals 19 residues. CDR3 DNA sequence: TGTGCCAGCAGCCCCCACGGCGGGGGGGGACACCAAGGCACAGATACGCAGTATTTT. Translation: CASSPHGGGGHQGTDTQYF.

The chain links TRBV7-9 to TRBJ2-3; a possible D gene is TRBD2 (6 bases). Germline V gene lookup returns CDR1 SEHNR and CDR2 FQNEAQ (reference sequence). This CDR3 has 16 amino acids. Trimming took off 5 bases at V and 2 bases at J, with 17 bases between the two ends. CDR3 sequence (DNA): TGTGCCAGCAGCAAAGGCGCGCGGGGCGACACAGATACGCAGTATTTT. This encodes CASSKGARGDTDTQYF.

This chain links TRBV9 with TRBJ1-3; D remains unclear. The CDR3 is 15 amino acids. The germline V gene has CDR1 SGDLS and CDR2 YYNGEE. V was trimmed by 0 bases and J by 0 bases, leaving 7 bases between them. DNA of the CDR3: TGTGCCAGCAGCGTAGCGGGTAACTCTGGAAACACCATATATTTT. Translation gives CASSVAGNSGNTIYF.

The chain couples TRBV10-3 to TRBJ2-7; 9 bases align to TRBD1. V trimming: 0 bases; J trimming: 3 bases; junction bases outside the gene matches: 3. CDR1 is ENHRY and CDR2 is SYGVKD in the germline V gene. The CDR3 totals 15 residues. For the CDR3, the DNA is TGTGCCATCAGTGAGTCCACAGGGGGCAACTACGAGCAGTACTTC. It translates to CAISESTGGNYEQYF.

The rearrangement links TRBV4-1 to TRBJ2-5; 7 bases agree with TRBD2. With V trimmed by 4 bases and J by 1 base, 0 bases remained unmatched. Germline-derived CDR1 and CDR2 are MGHRA and YSYEKL. The CDR3 sequence is 13 residues long. Written as DNA, the CDR3 is TGCGCCAGCAGCCCGGGGGGCCAAGAGACCCAGTACTTC. This gives the protein CASSPGGQETQYF.

The rearrangement links TRBV11-2 to TRBJ2-2, with 7 bases lining up with TRBD1. V was clipped by 5 bases and J by 3 bases; unmatched bases: 9. There are 16 residues in the CDR3. Germline lookup yields CDR1 SGHAT and CDR2 FQNNGV. As DNA, the CDR3 is TGTGCCAGCAGCCGTAGACAGGGTTGGGACACCGGGGAGCTGTTTTTT. It is translated as CASSRRQGWDTGELFF. The full variable domain, its missing parts supplied by reference TRBV11-2 and TRBJ2-2, is EAGVAQSPRYKIIEKRQSVAFWCNPISGHATLYWYQQILGQGPKLLIQFQNNGVVDDSQLPKDRFSAERLKGVDSTLKIQPAKLEDSAVYLCASSRRQGWDTGELFFGEGSRLTVL.

V and J are TRBV10-3 and TRBJ2-1; D perhaps matches TRBD2 (5 bases). This CDR3 comprises 13 residues. Germline CDR1 reads ENHRY; CDR2 reads SYGVKD. The V end lost 5 bases, the J end lost 3 bases, and 8 bases lay between the germline ends. CDR3 sequence reads: CAISPGDYNEQFF. CDR3 in DNA: TGTGCCATCAGTCCCGGGGACTACAATGAGCAGTTCTTC.

J is TRBJ2-1 and V is TRBV5-1, with 7 positions matching TRBD2. This CDR3 is built from 16 residues. J lost 5 bases, V lost 8 bases, and 16 bases had no gene match. The germline gives CDR1 SGHRS, CDR2 YFSETQ. The CDR3 protein is CASTFTGTTFDNEQFF. Written as DNA, the CDR3 is TGCGCCAGTACATTCACCGGGACTACTTTCGACAATGAGCAGTTCTTC.

The chain links TRBV9 to TRBJ1-3; D gene ambiguous. Between the trimmed V and J ends, which lost 7 bases and 8 bases, there was a span of 7 bases. The CDR3 consists of 10 residues. Germline CDR1 is SGDLS and CDR2 is YYNGEE. The CDR3 reads CASFSDTIYF. CDR3 sequence (DNA): TGTGCCAGCTTTTCGGACACCATATATTTT.

The J gene is TRBJ1-6, the V gene TRBV7-8; weak D call: TRBD1 (5 bases). V was clipped by 1 base and J by 13 bases, with 17 bases between them. CDR3 length: 15 amino acids. Germline lookup yields CDR1 SGHVS and CDR2 FQNEAQ. This CDR3 reads CASSLVGTGPPPLHF. The CDR3 DNA follows: TGTGCCAGCAGCTTAGTGGGGACTGGACCTCCTCCCCTCCACTTT.

The V and J genes are TRBV10-3 and TRBJ1-1; 7 positions agree with TRBD1. The J segment lost 1 base and the V segment lost 11 bases, leaving 16 bases of the junction unmatched. Per the germline V gene, CDR1 is ENHRY and CDR2 is SYGVKD. The CDR3 is 16 residues long. This CDR3 is CASSGGTASGNTEAFF. The CDR3 DNA follows: TGTGCCTCCTCTGGGGGGACAGCCTCAGGGAACACTGAAGCTTTCTTT.

The sample holds a few counts of this clone. The rearrangement links TRBV7-9 to TRBJ1-2; TRBD1 might be the D (5 bases). The V gene's germline CDR1 is SEHNR and CDR2 FQNEAQ (reference sequence). The CDR3 covers 15 residues. Trimming removed 4 bases at V and 8 bases at J, with 20 bases between. The CDR3 DNA follows: TGTGCCAGCAGCTCCTGGGAGCGGGGGGTCGAAGGCTACACCTTC. This gives the protein CASSSWERGVEGYTF.

This clone was seen a handful of times. Here the CDR3 reads CASSRIGADTQYF. The CDR3 DNA reads TGTGCCAGCAGTCGTATCGGGGCAGATACGCAGTATTTT. The chain links TRBV7-3 to TRBJ2-3; tentative D call: TRBD2 (5 bases). The CDR3 is 13 residues long. Germline V CDR1 and CDR2: SGHTA, FQGTGA. V shed 6 bases and J shed 4 bases, with 11 bases lying between them.

The chain recombines TRBV27 with TRBJ2-7, with 8 nucleotides matching TRBD1. The length of the CDR3 is 14 residues. CDR1 is MNHEY and CDR2 is SMNVEV in the germline V gene (reference sequence). With V trimmed by 2 bases and J by 6 bases, 6 bases remained unmatched. The CDR3 protein is CASSLDRGWGEQYF. The CDR3 DNA reads TGTGCCAGCAGTTTAGACAGGGGATGGGGCGAGCAGTACTTC.

The table lists this clone with a few counts. The chain uses TRBV5-1 and TRBJ1-1; D not resolved. Germline assignment: CDR1 SGHRS and CDR2 YFSETQ. Trimming pared 3 bases from V and 7 bases from J, leaving 10 bases between. The CDR3 runs 12 residues. CDR3 sequence reads: CASSSLDGEAFF. CDR3 nucleotides: TGCGCCAGCAGCTCCCTAGACGGTGAAGCTTTCTTT.

This chain links TRBV5-6 with TRBJ1-4; tentatively, D is TRBD1 (6 bases). This CDR3 spans 13 amino acids. V dropped 7 bases and J dropped 7 bases, with 14 bases sitting between them. Germline loops: CDR1 SGHDT, CDR2 YYEEEE. The CDR3 sequence: CASGRTAGEKLFF. The CDR3 bases are TGTGCCAGCGGCAGGACAGCCGGTGAAAAACTGTTTTTT. The variable domain in full, completed from reference TRBV5-6 and TRBJ1-4, reads DAGVTQSPTHLIKTRGQQVTLRCSPKSGHDTVSWYQQALGQGPQFIFQYYEEEERQRGNFPDRFSGHQFPNYSSELNVNALLLGDSALYLCASGRTAGEKLFFGSGTQLSVL.

The chain joins TRBV19 to TRBJ2-3; 8 nucleotides align to TRBD2. Germline CDR1 and CDR2: LNHDA and SQIVND (reference sequence). The CDR3 totals 15 residues. The trim removed 3 bases at V and 3 bases at J, leaving 5 bases unmatched. DNA for the CDR3: TGTGCCAGTAGTATGCGTAGCGGGGCAACAGATACGCAGTATTTT. As protein: CASSMRSGATDTQYF.

This clone has a single count. The chain is built from TRBV7-9 and TRBJ1-2, with D unresolved. V lost 4 bases to trimming and J lost 8 bases, with 17 bases between them. The CDR3 loop spans 14 amino acids. The germline gives CDR1 SEHNR, CDR2 FQNEAQ (reference sequence). For the CDR3, the DNA is TGTGCCAGCAGCTATGATCTTAACTATGTAGGCTACACCTTC. This sequence encodes CASSYDLNYVGYTF.

This clone was found a few times. The chain links TRBV18 to TRBJ2-2, with D maybe TRBD1 (6 bases). Deletions cut 0 bases from V and 4 bases from J, with 9 bases between. Per germline, CDR1 KGHSH and CDR2 LQKENI. This CDR3 comprises 15 residues. The CDR3: CASSPPGQGTGELFF. CDR3 DNA: TGTGCCAGCTCACCACCGGGACAAGGCACCGGGGAGCTGTTTTTT.